Below are 23 T cell receptor beta chains sequenced from a single sample in a study of low-dose radiotherapy and immunotherapy resistance in tumors. As to time point: after trial treatment. Treatment indicated: LDRT plus nivolumab, ipilimumab, low-dose cyclophosphamide and aspirin (RACIN trial). Both TCRalpha and TCRbeta chains were reverse transcribed with V-gene-specific primers. It was with a constant-region primer and a V-primer adapter that TCRs were amplified over roughly 19 PCR cycles. TCRdb itself ran the reads through MiXCR, one entry per CDR3 protein. This repertoire shows roughly 95,000 distinct CDR3 sequences, about 20% found once; its top ten account for around 13%. Specimen: PBMCs, collected after low-dose radiotherapy plus immunotherapy. The receptors were gathered from a female donor with ovarian cancer.

This clonotype came up many times. This chain uses TRBV28 with TRBJ1-1; TRBD1 is a possible D gene (5 bases). The germline gives CDR1 MDHEN, CDR2 SYDVKM. The CDR3 extends over 16 amino acids. The V end was cut by 6 bases, the J end by 5 bases, with 22 bases between. CDR3 region: CASRNDRGARRTEAFF. The CDR3 DNA sequence: TGTGCCAGCAGAAACGACCGTGGGGCGAGACGGACTGAAGCTTTCTTT.

This clonotype has only a few counts. A read error is possible here, since a much larger clone lies one base away. V is TRBV6-5 and J is TRBJ2-4; D might be TRBD1 (5 bases). Per the germline V gene, CDR1 is MNHEY and CDR2 is SVGAGI. V was pared by 10 bases and J by 13 bases, with 29 bases between. CDR3 length equals 15 residues. The CDR3 is CATVKGLPTYNEQYF. For the CDR3, the DNA is TGTGCCACAGTGAAGGGGCTGCCGACCTACAATGAGCAGTACTTC.

This clonotype occurred many times. The V call is TRBV7-6, the J call TRBJ2-5, with 8 bases aligning to TRBD1. V gave up 11 bases and J gave up 4 bases; unmatched junction bases: 9. Germline V gives CDR1 SGHVS, CDR2 FNYEAQ. This CDR3 has 13 amino acids. The CDR3 loop is CAVGRDRPETQYF. CDR3 DNA: TGTGCCGTTGGGCGGGACAGGCCAGAGACCCAGTACTTC.

The rearrangement joins TRBV20-1 to TRBJ2-1; 11 positions agree with TRBD2. The germline gives CDR1 DFQATT, CDR2 SNEGSKA (reference sequence). The J segment lost 5 bases and the V segment lost 5 bases, leaving 8 bases of the junction unmatched. CDR3 length equals 15 residues. The CDR3 protein is CSAGGTSGANNEQFF. Here the CDR3 DNA reads TGCAGTGCTGGGGGGACTAGCGGAGCAAACAATGAGCAGTTCTTC.

This clonotype was observed at least ten times. This chain joins TRBV6-6 and TRBJ1-2; D gene unclear. Trimming shortened V by 0 bases and J by 7 bases, and 9 bases separated the two germline ends. In germline, CDR1 is MNHNY, CDR2 SVGAGI (reference sequence). The CDR3 covers 13 residues. The CDR3 DNA reads TGTGCCAGCAGTTACTCGGGAGGTTCTGGCTACACCTTC. Translation: CASSYSGGSGYTF.

In its sample, this clonotype was seen a few times. The chain carries TRBV3-1 and TRBJ1-1; TRBD1 might be the D (5 bases). This CDR3 has 14 residues. Germline values: CDR1 LGHDT, CDR2 YNNKEL (reference sequence). Trimming stripped 0 bases from V and 3 bases from J, with 8 bases between. CDR3 protein: CASSQDSGYTEAFF. CDR3 in DNA: TGTGCCAGCAGCCAAGATTCAGGGTACACTGAAGCTTTCTTT.

Comment on this clonotype: A far larger clone is one base from this, pointing to a likely read error. J is TRBJ2-1 and V is TRBV18; D is undetermined. The V and J ends lost 3 bases and 10 bases respectively, with 16 bases between them. Germline lookup yields CDR1 KGHSH and CDR2 LQKENI. The CDR3 length is 14 residues. The DNA of the CDR3 is TGTGCCAGCTCACCGGTAACGGGTACCTACGAGCAGTTCTTC. Its protein product is CASSPVTGTYEQFF.

This clonotype was seen many times. The V gene is TRBV6-2 or TRBV6-3, the J gene TRBJ2-7, with 11 bases aligning to TRBD2. This CDR3 has 17 residues. Looked up from germline, CDR1 is MNHEY and CDR2 is SVGEGT. Unmatched junction bases numbered 10, after V lost 4 bases and J lost 2 bases. Written as DNA, the CDR3 is TGTGCCAGCAGTTCCCCGGGACTAGCGGACCCACCCTACGAGCAGTACTTC. Translating gives CASSSPGLADPPYEQYF.

This clonotype was recorded a few times. The rearrangement joins TRBV6-1 to TRBJ2-1; 12 nucleotides line up with TRBD2. The CDR3 is 21 amino acids. In germline, CDR1 is MNHNS, CDR2 SASEGT. Unmatched junction bases numbered 19, after V lost 5 bases and J lost 2 bases. The CDR3 here is CASSYPPGLAGGKGTYNEQFF. The CDR3 DNA reads as TGTGCCAGCAGTTACCCTCCGGGACTAGCGGGCGGTAAAGGTACCTACAATGAGCAGTTCTTC.

This rearrangement joins TRBV7-4 to TRBJ1-5; 7 nucleotides match TRBD1. Losses at the gene ends were 5 bases for V and 3 bases for J; bases not matched to a gene: 7. CDR3 size: 15 residues. CDR1 and CDR2 (germline): SGHVT, SQSDAQ. CDR3 nucleotides: TGTGCCAGCAGCCCTGTCGGGACAGTCAATCAGCCCCAGCATTTT. As protein: CASSPVGTVNQPQHF.

This clonotype was detected many times. CDR3 loop: CASSPMRTAYNSPLHF. CDR3 nucleotide sequence: TGTGCCAGCAGCCCCATGCGGACAGCCTATAATTCACCCCTCCACTTT. The chain links TRBV11-2 to TRBJ1-6; a weak D match, TRBD1 (6 bases). This CDR3 has 16 residues. Germline V lookup: CDR1 SGHAT, CDR2 FQNNGV. Deletions cut 5 bases from V and 2 bases from J, with 13 bases between. Based on the CDR3 plus reference TRBV11-2 and TRBJ1-6, the full variable domain is EAGVAQSPRYKIIEKRQSVAFWCNPISGHATLYWYQQILGQGPKLLIQFQNNGVVDDSQLPKDRFSAERLKGVDSTLKIQPAKLEDSAVYLCASSPMRTAYNSPLHFGNGTRLTVT.

This clonotype was counted many times. This chain joins TRBV7-2 and TRBJ2-3; 12 bases map to TRBD2. The V gene's germline CDR1 is SGHTA and CDR2 FQGNSA. V trimming: 4 bases; J trimming: 2 bases; junction bases outside the gene matches: 4. The CDR3 covers 16 residues. The CDR3 protein is CASSSRTSGVTDTQYF. The CDR3 DNA follows: TGTGCCAGCAGCTCTAGGACTAGCGGGGTCACAGATACGCAGTATTTT. The whole variable domain, remainder taken from reference TRBV7-2 and TRBJ2-3, is GAGVSQSPSNKVTEKGKDVELRCDPISGHTALYWYRQSLGQGLEFLIYFQGNSAPDKSGLPSDRFSAERTGGSVSTLTIQRTQQEDSAVYLCASSSRTSGVTDTQYFGPGTRLTVL.

This clonotype was detected many times. The chain couples TRBV9 to TRBJ1-2; D possibly corresponds to TRBD1 (5 bases). CDR3 length: 15 residues. Trimming pared 0 bases from V and 0 bases from J, leaving 9 bases between. From germline, CDR1 is SGDLS and CDR2 YYNGEE. The CDR3: CASSVALTANYGYTF. CDR3 nucleotide sequence: TGTGCCAGCAGCGTAGCCCTGACAGCTAACTATGGCTACACCTTC.

In its sample, this clonotype was seen many times. The J gene is TRBJ2-7, the V gene TRBV29-1; tentatively, D is TRBD2 (6 bases). The CDR3 loop spans 18 amino acids. Germline CDR1 SQVTM, CDR2 ANQGSEA. The ends were cut back, 2 bases at V and 2 bases at J, with 25 bases in the middle. In DNA, the CDR3 is TGCAGCGTTGAAAGTAGAGGGCTAGCGCGAGGGATTACCTACGAGCAGTACTTC. Its translation: CSVESRGLARGITYEQYF.

This clonotype was observed a few times. The chain uses TRBV5-1 and TRBJ2-3, with D unresolved. The CDR3 totals 16 residues. CDR1 is SGHRS and CDR2 is YFSETQ in the germline V gene. V lost 1 base and J lost 0, with 12 bases in between. CDR3: CASSLFPGTSTDTQYF. CDR3 DNA sequence: TGCGCCAGCAGCTTGTTCCCAGGAACTAGCACAGATACGCAGTATTTT.

This chain links TRBV6-6 with TRBJ2-1, with TRBD1 matching over 8 bases. V dropped 5 bases and J dropped 10; count of bases not matched to a gene: 10. The CDR3 sequence is 14 residues long. Germline V gives CDR1 MNHNY, CDR2 SVGAGI (reference sequence). The CDR3 DNA reads as TGTGCCAGCAGTGGTGGACAGGGTAACTACGAGCAGTTCTTC. Amino acid sequence: CASSGGQGNYEQFF.

This clonotype was observed many times. CDR3 in DNA: TGCAGTGCCCCTCGACCGGCTAGCACAGATACGCAGTATTTT. Protein sequence: CSAPRPASTDTQYF. The V and J genes are TRBV20-1 and TRBJ2-3; D is uncertain. Germline values: CDR1 DFQATT, CDR2 SNEGSKA (reference sequence). This CDR3 is 14 amino acids long. Trimming removed 6 bases from V and 0 bases from J, with 13 bases in between.

The genes are TRBV5-4 and TRBJ2-3; D gene uncertain. The length of the CDR3 is 16 residues. CDR1 is SGHNT and CDR2 is YYREEE in the germline V gene (reference sequence). Between the trimmed V and J ends, which lost 2 bases and 2 bases, there was a span of 15 bases. The CDR3 DNA sequence: TGTGCCAGCAGCTTTTCAGTCTCAGAAAACACAGATACGCAGTATTTT. It is translated as CASSFSVSENTDTQYF.

Ten or more counts support this clonotype. The rearrangement joins TRBV7-8 to TRBJ1-1; 8 nucleotides agree with TRBD1. There are 14 residues in the CDR3. CDR1 and CDR2 from the germline V gene are SGHVS and FQNEAQ. V lost 5 bases and J lost 3; bases outside the gene matches: 5. The CDR3 here is CASSPWTGYTEAFF. CDR3 DNA sequence: TGTGCCAGCAGCCCATGGACAGGGTACACTGAAGCTTTCTTT.

This clonotype was recorded once. A read error is the likely source, as a far larger clone sits one nucleotide away. V and J are TRBV20-1 and TRBJ2-7, with TRBD2 matching over 8 bases. This CDR3 region has 14 residues. With V trimmed by 4 bases and J by 7 bases, 12 bases remained unmatched. Germline CDR1 and CDR2: DFQATT and SNEGSKA (reference sequence). In nucleotides, the CDR3 is TGCAGTGCTACTCGGTCTAGCGGGTACAATGAGCAGTACTTC. Its translation is CSATRSSGYNEQYF.

The rearrangement links TRBV20-1 to TRBJ2-5; the D is unclear. Trimming cost V 0 bases and J 5 bases, with 4 bases left between them. CDR3 length: 11 residues. CDR1 and CDR2 (germline): DFQATT, SNEGSKA (reference sequence). The CDR3 coding sequence is TGCAGTGCTAGAGATGCGGAGACCCAGTACTTC. Protein product: CSARDAETQYF.

This clonotype was seen ten or more times. The chain links TRBV7-9 to TRBJ2-5; 8 positions match TRBD2. This CDR3 is built from 13 residues. Losses at the gene ends were 5 bases for V and 6 bases for J; bases not matched to a gene: 5. Per germline, CDR1 SEHNR and CDR2 FQNEAQ (reference sequence). CDR3 amino acids: CASSGSGKKTQYF. The CDR3 DNA follows: TGTGCCAGCAGCGGTAGCGGGAAGAAGACCCAGTACTTC.

Note on this clonotype: A far more abundant clone sits one base away, making this likely a read error. The chain links TRBV12-3 or TRBV12-4 to TRBJ2-7; 10 bases map to TRBD1. The CDR3 consists of 14 residues. This CDR3 is CAISSTGGVNEQYF. The CDR3 bases are TGTGCCATCAGTTCGACAGGGGGCGTGAATGAGCAGTACTTC.